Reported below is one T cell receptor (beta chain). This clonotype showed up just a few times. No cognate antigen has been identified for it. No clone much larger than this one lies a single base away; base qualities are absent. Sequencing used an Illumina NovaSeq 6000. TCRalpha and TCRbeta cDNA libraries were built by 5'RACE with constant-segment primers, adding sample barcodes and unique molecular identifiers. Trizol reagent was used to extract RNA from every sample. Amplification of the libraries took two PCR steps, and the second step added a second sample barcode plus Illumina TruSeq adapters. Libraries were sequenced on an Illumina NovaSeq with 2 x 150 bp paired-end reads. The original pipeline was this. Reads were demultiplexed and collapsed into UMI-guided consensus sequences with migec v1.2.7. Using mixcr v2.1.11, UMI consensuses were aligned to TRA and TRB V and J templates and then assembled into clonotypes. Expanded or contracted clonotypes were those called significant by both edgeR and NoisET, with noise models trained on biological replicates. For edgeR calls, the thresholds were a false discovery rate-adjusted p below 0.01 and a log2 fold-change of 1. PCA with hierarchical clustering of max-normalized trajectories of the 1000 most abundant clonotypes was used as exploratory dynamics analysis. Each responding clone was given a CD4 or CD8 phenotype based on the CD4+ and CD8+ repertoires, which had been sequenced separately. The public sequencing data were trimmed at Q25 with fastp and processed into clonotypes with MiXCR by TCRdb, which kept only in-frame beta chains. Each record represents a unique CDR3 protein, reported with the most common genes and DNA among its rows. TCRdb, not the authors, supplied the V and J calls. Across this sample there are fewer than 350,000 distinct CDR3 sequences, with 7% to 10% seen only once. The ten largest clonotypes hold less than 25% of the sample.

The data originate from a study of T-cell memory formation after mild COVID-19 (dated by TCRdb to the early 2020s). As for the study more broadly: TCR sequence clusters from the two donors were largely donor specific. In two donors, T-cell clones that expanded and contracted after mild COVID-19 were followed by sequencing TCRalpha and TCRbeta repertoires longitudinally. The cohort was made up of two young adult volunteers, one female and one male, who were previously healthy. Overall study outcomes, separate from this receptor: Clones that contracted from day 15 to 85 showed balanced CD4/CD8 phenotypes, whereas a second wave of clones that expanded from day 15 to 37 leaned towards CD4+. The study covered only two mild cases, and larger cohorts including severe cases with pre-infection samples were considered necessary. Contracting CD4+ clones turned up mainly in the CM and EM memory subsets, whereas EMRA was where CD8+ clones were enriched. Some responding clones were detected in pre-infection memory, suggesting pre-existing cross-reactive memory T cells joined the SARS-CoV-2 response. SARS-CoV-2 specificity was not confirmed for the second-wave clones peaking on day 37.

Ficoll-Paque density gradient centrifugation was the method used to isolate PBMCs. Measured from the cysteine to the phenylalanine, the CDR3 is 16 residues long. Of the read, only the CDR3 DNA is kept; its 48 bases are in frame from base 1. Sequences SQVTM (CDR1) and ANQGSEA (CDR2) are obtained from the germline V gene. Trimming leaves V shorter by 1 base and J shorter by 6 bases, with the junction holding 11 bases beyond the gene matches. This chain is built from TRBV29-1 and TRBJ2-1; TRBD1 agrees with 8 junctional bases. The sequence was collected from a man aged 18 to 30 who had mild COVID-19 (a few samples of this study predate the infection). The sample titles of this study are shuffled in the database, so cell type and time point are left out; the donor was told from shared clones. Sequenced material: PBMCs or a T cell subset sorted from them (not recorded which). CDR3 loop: CSVEGIQDRVINEQFF. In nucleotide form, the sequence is TGCAGCGTTGAAGGCATTCAGGACAGGGTGATCAATGAGCAGTTCTTC.